Here is one T cell receptor (beta chain) with its context. Its antigen is undetermined. Before any sequencing was done, the ViraFEST assay used viral peptide pools to expand antigen-specific CD4+ T cells. At the end of less than 12 days of culture, CD4+ T cells were isolated. Vaccine recipients, nucleocapsid antibody negative, had no prior SARS-CoV-2 infection. Half of the medium was exchanged for IL-2 medium on both days 3 and 7. These data belong to a study of vaccination effects on CD4 cells after COVID-19. The V end was cut by 8 bases, the J end by 2 bases, with 9 bases between. The CDR3 length is 13 residues. Some clones are missing from TCRdb's copy, which holds only in-frame ones; the method was immunoSEQ multiplex PCR. The table lists tens of thousands of clones, roughly 70% of them singletons. Whole-study results and caveats: Cross-reactivity toward common cold coronaviruses was confined to only 1 of 255 vaccine-induced clones in healthy vaccinees. There were few convalescent patients in the study and no early post-infection timepoints. The study found marked clonal contraction of infection- and vaccine-induced clones late after vaccination.

The sequenced sample was CD4+ T cells from PBMCs cultured with SARS-CoV-2 spike peptides, obtained before COVID-19 vaccination. V gene TRBV12-3 or TRBV12-4 combines with J gene TRBJ2-2; D ambiguous. This clonotype originated in a human donor who received a COVID-19 vaccine. The CDR3 reads CASDTDNTGELFF. For the CDR3, the DNA is TGTGCCAGCGATACAGATAACACCGGGGAGCTGTTTTTT.